The entry below gives a single T cell receptor beta chain sequence along with its context. Many counts were recorded for this clonotype. Its binding antigen is unknown. Qualities for individual bases were not recorded, and no much larger clone is one base off. Per the publication, the treatment or condition label means: allogeneic hematopoietic cell transplantation with graft depleted of TCRalphabeta T cells and CD19 B cells. The children who served as transplant recipients had been given grafts of TCRalphabeta/CD19-depleted allogeneic hematopoietic cells. Relative to germline, V is 8 bases shorter and J is 0 bases shorter, with 15 bases between their ends. Taken from cysteine to phenylalanine, the CDR3 has 15 residues. The kept DNA is CDR3 alone, 45 bases in frame from the first base. The sample comes from a study of T-cell reconstitution after alpha-beta-depleted transplantation in children (dated by TCRdb to about 2016). With respect to the entire study: Using TCR repertoire profiling, the study followed T-cell immune reconstitution in a quantitative way in children after TCRalphabeta/CD19-depleted allogeneic hematopoietic cell transplantation.

The investigation overall reported the following: Over subsequent months, a decline in hyperexpanded clone frequencies was noted, and after one year, T-cell counts and TCRbeta diversity were mostly ascribed to newly produced T cells. The high TCRbeta diversity at day 60 in some patients was ascribed to recipient T cells and intrathymic progenitors that had survived conditioning. About two months after transplant, the apparently early recovery of alphabetaT-cell counts reportedly depended on just several hundred clones that had expanded rapidly and came from non-depleted graft cells.

The method behind the library was PCR. The listed sequencing device is Illumina HiSeq 2500. TCR library preparation used molecular barcoding, with unique molecular identifiers applied to normalize quantification of the TCRbeta repertoire. Starting from the raw public reads, TCRdb applied fastp trimming at Q25, assembled clones with MiXCR and retained in-frame beta chains. When rows share a CDR3 protein, they turn into one entry using the most common DNA and genes. For this sample there are some 300,000 distinct CDR3 sequences; 9.5% to 13% appear just once. The ten largest clonotypes hold roughly 7.1% of the sample.

The sequencing used PBMCs, collected before TCRalphabeta/CD19-depleted stem cell transplant. The chain employs TRBV6-7 and TRBJ2-3; the D gene is perhaps TRBD2, on 5 matching bases. TRBV6-7 is known as an ORF, though its function is uncertain. The source is a boy in the first two years of life with acute myeloid leukemia, due to receive a stem cell transplant. The DNA sequence reads TGTGCCAGCCTAATTTGGCGGACTAGCACAGATACGCAGTATTTT. Translated, this gives CASLIWRTSTDTQYF.